This T cell receptor (beta chain) was recorded in a study of T cells of healthy individuals. This clonotype came up many times. MiXCR was run by TCRdb on the 5' RACE reads, yielding one entry per CDR3 protein. The repertoire has 53,000 or so distinct CDR3 sequences, roughly 14% of them found once; the top ten carry about 16%. Germline V gene sequence: CDR1 SGHVS, CDR2 FNYEAQ. The CDR3 has 14 residues. V dropped 2 bases and J dropped 6 bases, with 13 bases sitting between them. The TCR originated in a human donor in good health. This sequence joins TRBV7-6 and TRBJ1-2; tentatively, D is TRBD1 (6 bases). For the CDR3, the DNA is TGTGCCAGCAGCTTATCCGGTTCAGGGGATGGCTACACCTTC. Translating it yields CASSLSGSGDGYTF.